These 10 T cell receptor beta chains share one sample of origin, sequenced in a study of blood T cell repertoires in COVID-19 (TCRdb year 2020). Receptor libraries were prepared by the immunoSEQ multiplex PCR assay. Here the immuneACCESS table is served through TCRdb, limited to in-frame sequences with V and J called. Missing clones are a known gap in these copies; in checked studies unresolved V genes cover under half, and the rest lacks a known reason. For this sample the table gives some 91,000 clones, of which 75% to 95% were detected only once. Of the sample, 1.7% falls within the top ten clones. The sequencing input was peripheral blood. These receptors all come from a man aged 60-69 years with acute or convalescent COVID-19.

Regarding this clone: The junction and the germline gene differ at one end; a read error may be behind it. The genes are TRBV5-1 and TRBJ2-2; D is unclear. The germline gives CDR1 SGHRS, CDR2 YFSETQ. This CDR3 is built from 14 residues. CDR3 sequence reads: CASSPAVNSGELFF. In nucleotides, the CDR3 is TGCGCCAGCAGCCCCGCGGTGAACTCCGGGGAGCTGTTTTTT. The full variable domain, with the rest looked up from reference TRBV5-1 and TRBJ2-2, is KAGVTQTPRYLIKTRGQQVTLSCSPISGHRSVSWYQQTPGQGLQFLFEYFSETQRNKGNFPGRFSGRQFSNSRSEMNVSTLELGDSALYLCASSPAVNSGELFFGEGSRLTVL.

This chain links TRBV7-9 with TRBJ1-2; 8 bases align to TRBD1. Germline V gene sequence: CDR1 SEHNR, CDR2 FQNEAQ (reference sequence). The ends lost 1 base at V and 4 bases at J; junction bases unmatched: 2. The CDR3 length is 14 residues. CDR3 nucleotides: TGTGCCAGCAGCTTAGACAGGGGGACCTATGGCTACACCTTC. Translating it yields CASSLDRGTYGYTF.

The chain couples TRBV11-3 to TRBJ2-3, with TRBD1 as a possible D gene (5 bases). V was pared by 0 bases and J by 11 bases, with 9 bases between. Germline values: CDR1 SGHNT, CDR2 YENEEA. CDR3 length equals 12 residues. The CDR3 region has the DNA TGTGCCAGCAGCTTAGACCAGGGAAGGCAGTATTTT. It yields the protein CASSLDQGRQYF. The full variable domain, rest sourced from reference TRBV11-3 and TRBJ2-3, is EAGVVQSPRYKIIEKKQPVAFWCNPISGHNTLYWYLQNLGQGPELLIRYENEEAVDDSQLPKDRFSAERLKGVDSTLKIQPAELGDSAVYLCASSLDQGRQYFGPGTRLTVL.

The chain is built from TRBV25-1 and TRBJ1-2, with 7 nucleotides matching TRBD1. The CDR3 runs 13 residues. Germline CDR1 is MGHDK and CDR2 is SYGVNS. The J segment lost 5 bases and the V segment lost 4 bases, leaving 4 bases of the junction unmatched. CDR3: CASSVAQGYGYTF. The CDR3 bases are TGTGCCAGCAGTGTGGCACAGGGGTATGGCTACACCTTC.

V is TRBV7-2 and J is TRBJ1-3, with TRBD1 as a possible D gene (5 bases). This CDR3 comprises 14 residues. Germline lookup yields CDR1 SGHTA and CDR2 FQGNSA. V gave up 5 bases and J gave up 2 bases, with 10 bases separating them. The CDR3 bases are TGTGCCAGCAGCGCCGGCAGGGCTGGAAACACCATATATTTT. It yields the protein CASSAGRAGNTIYF. Using reference TRBV7-2 and TRBJ1-3 for the parts outside the CDR3, the full variable domain is GAGVSQSPSNKVTEKGKDVELRCDPISGHTALYWYRQSLGQGLEFLIYFQGNSAPDKSGLPSDRFSAERTGGSVSTLTIQRTQQEDSAVYLCASSAGRAGNTIYFGEGSWLTVV.

The J gene is TRBJ1-1, the V gene TRBV6-5; 7 bases match TRBD1. The CDR3 is made up of 15 amino acids. Germline V gene lookup returns CDR1 MNHEY and CDR2 SVGAGI. Trimming removed 2 bases from V and 3 bases from J; junction bases left unmatched: 6. CDR3 residues: CASSYQLQGDTEAFF. The DNA for the CDR3 is TGTGCCAGCAGTTACCAGCTCCAGGGGGACACTGAAGCTTTCTTT.

On this clone itself: The same CDR3 arises from other DNA sequences in this sample as well. The chain combines TRBV6-5 with TRBJ1-2; the D gene is possibly TRBD1 (6 bases). The CDR3 has 12 residues. Deletions cut 5 bases from V and 5 bases from J, with 9 bases between. The germline gives CDR1 MNHEY, CDR2 SVGAGI. In DNA, the CDR3 is TGTGCCAGCAGTCTCAGGGGTTATGGCTACACCTTC. Translating gives CASSLRGYGYTF.

V is TRBV6-1 and J is TRBJ1-1; D gene uncertain. From germline, CDR1 is MNHNS and CDR2 SASEGT. The CDR3 consists of 16 residues. Trimming took 0 bases from V and 0 from J, leaving 11 bases between them. The CDR3: CASSEALSLMNTEAFF. CDR3 nucleotides: TGTGCCAGCAGTGAAGCGCTGAGCCTGATGAACACTGAAGCTTTCTTT.

The gene calls are TRBV7-9 and TRBJ1-2, with D possibly being TRBD1 (5 bases). The V and J ends lost 3 bases and 2 bases respectively, with 10 bases between them. Germline V gives CDR1 SEHNR, CDR2 FQNEAQ (reference sequence). This CDR3 region has 14 residues. The CDR3 spells CASSLAGLNYGYTF. CDR3 coding DNA: TGTGCCAGCAGCTTGGCGGGGCTAAACTATGGCTACACCTTC.

The chain uses TRBV7-2 and TRBJ1-5, with D tentatively TRBD1 (5 bases). The CDR3 has 18 residues. CDR1 is SGHTA and CDR2 is FQGNSA in the germline V gene. V lost 2 bases and J lost 0, with 17 bases in between. This CDR3 reads CASSLRQGFGYSNQPQHF. In DNA form, the CDR3 reads TGTGCCAGCAGCTTACGTCAGGGCTTCGGATATAGCAATCAGCCCCAGCATTTT.